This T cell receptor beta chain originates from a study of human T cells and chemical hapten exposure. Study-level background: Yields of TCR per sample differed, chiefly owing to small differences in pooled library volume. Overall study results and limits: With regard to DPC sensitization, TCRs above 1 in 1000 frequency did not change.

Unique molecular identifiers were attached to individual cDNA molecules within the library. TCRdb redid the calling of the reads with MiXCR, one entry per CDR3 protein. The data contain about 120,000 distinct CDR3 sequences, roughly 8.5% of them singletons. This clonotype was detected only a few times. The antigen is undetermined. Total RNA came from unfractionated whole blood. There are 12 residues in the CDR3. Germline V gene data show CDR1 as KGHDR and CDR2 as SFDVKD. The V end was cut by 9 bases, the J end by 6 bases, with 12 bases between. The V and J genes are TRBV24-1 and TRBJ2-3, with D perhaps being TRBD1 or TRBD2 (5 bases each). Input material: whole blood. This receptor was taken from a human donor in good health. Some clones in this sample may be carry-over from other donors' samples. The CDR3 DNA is TGTGCCACCGGGGGACCAAGCGATACGCAGTATTTT. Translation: CATGGPSDTQYF.